What follows are 30 T cell receptor beta chains derived from one specimen sequenced in a study of blood T cell repertoires in COVID-19. Sequencing used immunoSEQ multiplex PCR; TCRdb keeps in-frame clones, though not all of them. The sample includes 200,000 to 300,000 clones, 86% of them seen just once. Sequenced input: peripheral blood. These receptors originate from an elderly man with acute or convalescent COVID-19.

The rearrangement uses TRBV5-4 and TRBJ2-5, with D possibly TRBD1 on 5 matching bases. The CDR3 covers 14 residues. Trimming took off 0 bases at V and 5 bases at J, with 11 bases between the two ends. Germline V gene lookup returns CDR1 SGHNT and CDR2 YYREEE (reference sequence). The CDR3 DNA reads as TGTGCCAGCAGCTTGGGAGTTGGGGCGGAGACCCAGTACTTC. This sequence encodes CASSLGVGAETQYF.

CDR3 nucleotides: TGTGCCAGCGGAGTCCCCGTAGGTCAGCCCCAGCATTTT. This sequence encodes CASGVPVGQPQHF. V is TRBV28 and J is TRBJ1-5; D is undetermined. The V gene's germline CDR1 is MDHEN and CDR2 SYDVKM. This CDR3 has 13 amino acids. V lost 8 bases, J lost 6 bases, and 14 bases lay in between.

This chain connects TRBV25-1 to TRBJ1-4, with TRBD1 identical over 7 bases. Germline V gives CDR1 MGHDK, CDR2 SYGVNS. Trimming removed 6 bases from V and 8 bases from J; junction bases left unmatched: 6. This CDR3 is 13 amino acids long. The CDR3 region has the DNA TGTGCCAGCAGCACCGGGACAGTAGAAAAACTGTTTTTT. This translates into CASSTGTVEKLFF.

The chain carries TRBV19 and TRBJ2-7; 12 bases agree with TRBD2. Trimming took 5 bases from V and 0 from J; bases not matched to a gene: 5. The germline V gene has CDR1 LNHDA and CDR2 SQIVND (reference sequence). There are 16 residues in the CDR3. The CDR3 DNA reads as TGTGCCAGTAGTCACGGACTAGCGGGGCACTCCTACGAGCAGTACTTC. It translates to CASSHGLAGHSYEQYF.

This clone occurred once. This chain links TRBV7-6 with TRBJ2-1; the D gene is possibly TRBD2 (5 bases). The CDR3 consists of 15 residues. Trimming stripped 4 bases from V and 2 bases from J, with 12 bases between. Germline V gene lookup returns CDR1 SGHVS and CDR2 FNYEAQ. The CDR3 here is CASSSTRYAYNEQFF. Written as DNA, the CDR3 is TGTGCCAGCAGCTCTACTAGATATGCCTACAATGAGCAGTTCTTC.

The chain links TRBV10-2 to TRBJ1-6; 9 nucleotides line up with TRBD1. The CDR3 is made up of 13 amino acids. Germline lookup yields CDR1 WSHSY and CDR2 SAAADI. Trimming at V came to 7 bases and at J to 9 bases, leaving 4 bases not matched to a gene. CDR3 region: CASKDRGISPLHF. CDR3 coding DNA: TGCGCCAGCAAGGACAGGGGTATTTCACCCCTCCACTTT.

The chain recombines TRBV7-9 with TRBJ1-4; no clear D gene. The V gene's germline CDR1 is SEHNR and CDR2 FQNEAQ (reference sequence). V lost 3 bases and J 3 bases, leaving 8 bases between the germline ends. There are 14 residues in the CDR3. CDR3: CASSLKGANEKLFF. The CDR3 DNA reads TGTGCCAGCAGCTTGAAGGGAGCTAATGAAAAACTGTTTTTT.

The J gene is TRBJ2-1, the V gene TRBV24-1; 9 nucleotides align to TRBD1. This CDR3 has 16 residues. With V trimmed by 4 bases and J by 6 bases, 9 bases remained unmatched. Germline V lookup: CDR1 KGHDR, CDR2 SFDVKD. In DNA form, the CDR3 reads TGTGCCACCAGTGACCAAACCGCGACAGGGGGCAATGAGCAGTTCTTC. Its protein is CATSDQTATGGNEQFF.

The table lists this clone with a count of one. This chain uses TRBV29-1 with TRBJ1-2, with D perhaps TRBD1 (6 bases). The CDR3 contains 14 residues. CDR1 SQVTM and CDR2 ANQGSEA come from the germline V gene. Trimming shortened V by 7 bases and J by 3 bases, and 18 bases separated the two germline ends. This CDR3 is CSADPQGSDYGYTF. CDR3 DNA: TGCAGCGCTGACCCTCAGGGGAGCGACTATGGCTACACCTTC. The variable domain in full, completed from reference TRBV29-1 and TRBJ1-2, reads SAVISQKPSRDICQRGTSLTIQCQVDSQVTMMFWYRQQPGQSLTLIATANQGSEATYESGFVIDKFPISRPNLTFSTLTVSNMSPEDSSIYLCSADPQGSDYGYTFGSGTRLTVV.

This sequence joins TRBV4-1 and TRBJ1-1; 7 positions agree with TRBD1. Per the germline V gene, CDR1 is MGHRA and CDR2 is YSYEKL. V lost 2 bases and J lost 7; bases outside the gene matches: 7. The CDR3 is made up of 14 amino acids. CDR3 in amino acids: CASSQLRGQGEAFF. The CDR3 DNA reads as TGCGCCAGCAGCCAATTGAGGGGGCAGGGTGAAGCTTTCTTT.

The chain employs TRBV5-1 and TRBJ2-5; a possible D gene is TRBD1 (6 bases). The CDR3 totals 13 residues. Looked up from germline, CDR1 is SGHRS and CDR2 is YFSETQ. V was pared by 4 bases and J by 3 bases, with 10 bases between. CDR3 residues: CASSHRQEETQYF. CDR3 in DNA: TGCGCCAGCAGCCACCGACAGGAAGAGACCCAGTACTTC.

The rearrangement links TRBV14 to TRBJ2-1; 12 bases agree with TRBD2. This CDR3 region has 17 residues. Germline values: CDR1 SGHDN, CDR2 FVKESK. The ends lost 0 bases at V and 4 bases at J; junction bases unmatched: 4. The CDR3 sequence is CASSQDFGLAGYNEQFF. The CDR3, as DNA: TGTGCCAGCAGCCAAGATTTTGGACTAGCGGGGTACAATGAGCAGTTCTTC. Complete variable domain (other parts from reference TRBV14 and TRBJ2-1): EAGVTQFPSHSVIEKGQTVTLRCDPISGHDNLYWYRRVMGKEIKFLLHFVKESKQDESGMPNNRFLAERTGGTYSTLKVQPAELEDSGVYFCASSQDFGLAGYNEQFFGPGTRLTVL.

This sequence joins TRBV7-6 and TRBJ1-2; tentative D call: TRBD1 (5 bases). V shed 8 bases and J shed 8 bases, with 18 bases lying between them. Germline-derived CDR1 and CDR2 are SGHVS and FNYEAQ. The CDR3 spans 13 residues. CDR3 loop: CASSDPGVGGYTF. DNA of the CDR3: TGTGCCAGCTCCGATCCGGGGGTCGGGGGCTACACCTTC.

The chain carries TRBV14 and TRBJ2-6, with a possible D match to TRBD1 (6 bases). V was cut by 4 bases and J by 2 bases, with 15 bases left in between. The CDR3 contains 17 residues. Per the germline V gene, CDR1 is SGHDN and CDR2 is FVKESK. The CDR3 region has the DNA TGTGCCAGCAGCCGTATAACCGGACAGCCTGGGGCCAACGTCCTGACTTTC. Translating it yields CASSRITGQPGANVLTF.

The V call is TRBV18, the J call TRBJ1-5, with a possible D match to TRBD1 (6 bases). This CDR3 contains 17 residues. Germline V CDR1 and CDR2: KGHSH, LQKENI. Trimming cost V 2 bases and J 4 bases, with 18 bases left between them. CDR3 in amino acids: CASSPRTGIEGNQPQHF. The CDR3 region has the DNA TGTGCCAGCTCACCAAGAACAGGGATAGAGGGTAATCAGCCCCAGCATTTT.

The J gene is TRBJ2-1, the V gene TRBV11-2; 9 bases are shared with TRBD1. CDR1 is SGHAT, CDR2 FQNNGV, per germline. V was clipped by 5 bases and J by 6 bases; unmatched bases: 8. The CDR3 covers 15 residues. The CDR3: CASSIILTGGNEQFF. The CDR3 nucleotides are TGTGCCAGCAGCATAATATTGACAGGGGGCAATGAGCAGTTCTTC. The variable domain in full, with the rest retrieved from reference TRBV11-2 and TRBJ2-1, is EAGVAQSPRYKIIEKRQSVAFWCNPISGHATLYWYQQILGQGPKLLIQFQNNGVVDDSQLPKDRFSAERLKGVDSTLKIQPAKLEDSAVYLCASSIILTGGNEQFFGPGTRLTVL.

The J gene is TRBJ2-7, the V gene TRBV9, with D maybe TRBD1 (5 bases). The germline V gene encodes CDR1 SGDLS and CDR2 YYNGEE. The CDR3 totals 13 residues. Trimming took 4 bases from V and 3 from J, leaving 11 bases between them. In nucleotides, the CDR3 is TGTGCCAGCAGCACTTCAGGGAACTACGAGCAGTACTTC. Protein sequence: CASSTSGNYEQYF.

The CDR3 region is CASSLDTQETQYF. CDR3 DNA sequence: TGCGCCAGCAGCTTGGACACCCAAGAGACCCAGTACTTC. The rearrangement uses TRBV5-1 and TRBJ2-5; D gene ambiguous. V was cut by 0 bases and J by 1 base, with 4 bases left in between. The CDR3 is 13 amino acids. Germline V gene data show CDR1 as SGHRS and CDR2 as YFSETQ.

The CDR3 loop is CASSSMIGIQETQYF. CDR3 DNA sequence: TGTGCCAGTAGTTCCATGATTGGTATCCAGGAGACCCAGTACTTC. The chain recombines TRBV19 with TRBJ2-5; D gene unclear. The germline V gene encodes CDR1 LNHDA and CDR2 SQIVND (reference sequence). Trimming took 5 bases from V and 5 from J, leaving 18 bases between them. The CDR3 has 15 residues. The whole variable domain, filled in from reference TRBV19 and TRBJ2-5, reads DGGITQSPKYLFRKEGQNVTLSCEQNLNHDAMYWYRQDPGQGLRLIYYSQIVNDFQKGDIAEGYSVSREKKESFPLTVTSAQKNPTAFYLCASSSMIGIQETQYFGPGTRLLVL.

The chain recombines TRBV5-4 with TRBJ2-2; 9 nucleotides agree with TRBD2. J lost 6 bases, V lost 3 bases, and 12 bases had no gene match. CDR1 is SGHNT and CDR2 is YYREEE in the germline V gene (reference sequence). The CDR3 contains 17 residues. The CDR3 sequence is CASSYGGGLAAAGELFF. CDR3 coding DNA: TGTGCCAGCAGCTATGGCGGGGGACTAGCAGCGGCCGGGGAGCTGTTTTTT.

The V and J genes are TRBV5-6 and TRBJ2-1, with a weak D call TRBD1 (5 bases). The germline V and J ends were trimmed by 2 bases and 8 bases, with 14 bases remaining between them. The germline CDR1 and CDR2 sequences are SGHDT and YYEEEE. The CDR3 runs to 14 residues. The DNA for the CDR3 is TGTGCCAGCAGCTTTTGGCAGGGAAGCGATGAGCAGTTCTTC. It encodes CASSFWQGSDEQFF.

The chain is built from TRBV7-2 and TRBJ1-6, with D unclear. CDR3 length: 16 residues. The germline V gene encodes CDR1 SGHTA and CDR2 FQGNSA. The ends were cut back, 4 bases at V and 2 bases at J, with 12 bases in the middle. CDR3 nucleotide sequence: TGTGCCAGCAGCTCCGAAGGGAGGACCTATAATTCACCCCTCCACTTT. Translating gives CASSSEGRTYNSPLHF.

Written as DNA, the CDR3 is TGTGCCAGCAGCTTAGCTCAGGGGGGCAATGAGCAGTTCTTC. This codes for CASSLAQGGNEQFF. The rearrangement uses TRBV7-8 and TRBJ2-1; D perhaps matches TRBD1 (7 bases). The V end was cut by 0 bases, the J end by 6 bases, with 9 bases between. The germline V gene encodes CDR1 SGHVS and CDR2 FQNEAQ. The CDR3 contains 14 residues.

The J gene is TRBJ2-3, the V gene TRBV5-1; maybe TRBD2 (5 bases). CDR1 is SGHRS, CDR2 YFSETQ, per germline. The CDR3 runs to 13 residues. The V gene lost 2 bases and the J gene lost 5 bases, with 9 bases spanning the gap. The CDR3 region is CASSFGVQDTQYF. In DNA form, the CDR3 reads TGCGCCAGCAGCTTCGGGGTCCAAGATACGCAGTATTTT. Filled out from reference TRBV5-1 and TRBJ2-3, the complete variable domain reads KAGVTQTPRYLIKTRGQQVTLSCSPISGHRSVSWYQQTPGQGLQFLFEYFSETQRNKGNFPGRFSGRQFSNSRSEMNVSTLELGDSALYLCASSFGVQDTQYFGPGTRLTVL.

The chain combines TRBV5-1 with TRBJ1-1, with D possibly matching TRBD1 (5 bases). Germline lookup yields CDR1 SGHRS and CDR2 YFSETQ. This CDR3 region has 14 residues. With 8 bases removed from V and 2 bases from J, the gap between germline ends came to 16 bases. The CDR3 region is CASQTTRGNTEAFF. Here the CDR3 DNA reads TGCGCCAGTCAAACGACAAGGGGAAACACTGAAGCTTTCTTT.

This clone was observed a handful of times. V usage is TRBV6-5 and J usage is TRBJ1-2, with D possibly being TRBD1 (6 bases). Per germline, CDR1 MNHEY and CDR2 SVGAGI. V lost 6 bases, J lost 7 bases, and 12 bases lay in between. This CDR3 is built from 12 residues. This CDR3 reads CASRDSITGYTF. The DNA for the CDR3 is TGTGCCAGCAGGGACAGCATCACTGGCTACACCTTC.

V and J are TRBV24-1 and TRBJ2-3; D unresolved. V lost 6 bases and J 0 bases, leaving 12 bases between the germline ends. CDR1 is KGHDR and CDR2 is SFDVKD in the germline V gene. CDR3 size: 15 residues. Written as DNA, the CDR3 is TGTGCCACCAGTCAGCCCCCGGGTAGCACAGATACGCAGTATTTT. Translating it yields CATSQPPGSTDTQYF.

The rearrangement links TRBV5-1 to TRBJ1-5; 7 nucleotides match TRBD1. J lost 4 bases, V lost 3 bases, and 7 bases had no gene match. The CDR3 loop spans 15 amino acids. The germline V gene encodes CDR1 SGHRS and CDR2 YFSETQ. The CDR3 loop reads CASSSGGTDNQPQHF. CDR3 nucleotide sequence: TGCGCCAGCAGCTCCGGCGGGACAGATAATCAGCCCCAGCATTTT.

The V gene is TRBV4-2, the J gene TRBJ1-4; a possible D gene is TRBD1 (6 bases). There are 15 residues in the CDR3. V was cut by 4 bases and J by 8 bases, with 17 bases left in between. The germline V gene encodes CDR1 LGHNA and CDR2 YNFKEQ. CDR3 bases: TGTGCCAGCAGCCCCACTCGAGGGGGTCAGGAAAAACTGTTTTTT. It is translated as CASSPTRGGQEKLFF.

This sequence joins TRBV9 and TRBJ2-3; no definite D call. The CDR3 extends over 16 amino acids. V was shortened by 4 bases and J by 1 base, with 16 bases between the two germline ends. Germline V gene lookup returns CDR1 SGDLS and CDR2 YYNGEE. The CDR3 sequence is CASSPPQATGTDTQYF. The CDR3 coding sequence is TGTGCCAGCAGCCCTCCCCAGGCAACGGGCACAGATACGCAGTATTTT.